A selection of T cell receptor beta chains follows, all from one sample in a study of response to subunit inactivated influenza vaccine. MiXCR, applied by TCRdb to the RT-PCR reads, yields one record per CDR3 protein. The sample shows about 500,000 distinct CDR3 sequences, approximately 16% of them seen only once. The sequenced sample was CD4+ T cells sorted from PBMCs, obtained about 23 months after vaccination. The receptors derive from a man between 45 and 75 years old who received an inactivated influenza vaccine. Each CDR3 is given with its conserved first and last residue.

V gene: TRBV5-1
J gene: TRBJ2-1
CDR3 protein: CASSWGQGRHNEQFF

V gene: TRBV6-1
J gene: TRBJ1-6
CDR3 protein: CASSPGRNNSPLHF

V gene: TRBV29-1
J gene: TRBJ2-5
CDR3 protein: CSVARTDRETQYF

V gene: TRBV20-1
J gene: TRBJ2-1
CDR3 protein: CSARGASGATYNEQFF

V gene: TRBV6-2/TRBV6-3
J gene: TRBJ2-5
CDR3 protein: CASSHPEGTQYF

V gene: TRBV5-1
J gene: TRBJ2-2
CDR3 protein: CASSFPSITGELFF

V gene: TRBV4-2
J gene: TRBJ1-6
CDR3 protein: CASSQLDPRAPLHF

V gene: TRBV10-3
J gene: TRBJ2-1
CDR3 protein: CAISGGGPGEQFF

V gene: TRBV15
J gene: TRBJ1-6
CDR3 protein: CATSRDGGAPLHF

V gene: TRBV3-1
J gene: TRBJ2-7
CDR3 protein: CASSQGSESYEQYF

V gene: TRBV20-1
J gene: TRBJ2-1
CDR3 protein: CSAILAGGRSYNEQFF

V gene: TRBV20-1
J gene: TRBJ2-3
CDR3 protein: CSATPRLGGTDTQYF

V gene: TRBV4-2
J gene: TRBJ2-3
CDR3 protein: CASSQSSGGTDTQYF

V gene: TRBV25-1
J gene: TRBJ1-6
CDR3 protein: CASSGGTENSPLHF

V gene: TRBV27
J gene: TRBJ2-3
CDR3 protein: CASSPTSGRALQSRDTQYF

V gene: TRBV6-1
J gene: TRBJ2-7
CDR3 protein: CASSGPMLAHYEQYF

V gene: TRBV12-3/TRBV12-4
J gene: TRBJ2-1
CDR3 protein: CASSDSSTGIYNEQFF

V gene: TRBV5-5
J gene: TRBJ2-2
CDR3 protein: CASSTGHGSIGELFF

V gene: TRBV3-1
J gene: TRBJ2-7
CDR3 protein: CASSPGPQGEQYF

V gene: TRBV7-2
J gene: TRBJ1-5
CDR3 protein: CASSLDWGSNQPQHF

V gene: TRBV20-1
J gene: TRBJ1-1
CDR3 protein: CSINRARMNTEAFF

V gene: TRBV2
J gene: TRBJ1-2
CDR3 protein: CASSEGAGASYGYTF

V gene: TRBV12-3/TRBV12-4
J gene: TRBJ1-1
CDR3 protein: CASSWGQVGRTEAFF

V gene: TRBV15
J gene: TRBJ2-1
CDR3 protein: CATSRGDRGRVNEQFF

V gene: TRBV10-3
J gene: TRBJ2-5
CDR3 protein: CAISEAGARGETQYF

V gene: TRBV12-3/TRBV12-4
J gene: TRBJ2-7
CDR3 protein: CASSLTGRPPREQYF

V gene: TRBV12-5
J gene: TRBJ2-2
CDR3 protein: CASANNPGTSGIGELFF